This entry concerns a single T cell receptor beta chain. The antigen is not known. This sample is drawn from a study of vaccination effects on CD4 cells after COVID-19. Measured with immunoSEQ multiplex PCR; TCRdb has only the in-frame clones, and not every one. The sample carries 55,000 to 80,000 clones, over 65% recorded once. Using viral peptide pools, the ViraFEST assay grew out antigen-specific CD4+ T cells prior to sequencing. At the end of about 9 days of culture, CD4+ T cells were isolated. Previously uninfected by SARS-CoV-2, the vaccine recipients also showed negative nucleocapsid antibodies. PBMC were cultured at around 1.9 million per well with 9 to 10 IU/ml IL-2 and around 9.2 ug/ml peptides. Each culture had half its medium swapped for IL-2 medium on days 3 and 7. Whole-study results and caveats: In healthy vaccinees, only 1 of 255 vaccine-induced clones cross-reacted with common cold coronaviruses. In the late period after vaccination, infection- and vaccine-induced clones contracted markedly.

With 6 bases clipped from V and 5 bases from J, the junction kept 4 bases outside the gene matches. Germline V gene sequence: CDR1 MGHDK, CDR2 SYGVNS. The CDR3 covers 13 residues. The chain employs TRBV25-1 and TRBJ2-4, with 7 bases matching TRBD1. The source was CD4+ T cells from PBMCs cultured with HCoV-OC43 spike peptides, collected before COVID-19 vaccination. Subset specified: HCoV-OC43 spike overlapping peptide pool stimulation. The sequence was obtained from a human donor who received a COVID-19 vaccine. This CDR3 reads CASRRGTENIQYF. CDR3 nucleotide sequence: TGTGCCAGCAGGAGGGGGACAGAAAACATTCAGTACTTC.